Listed below are T cell receptor beta chains from one sample, sequenced in a study of STAT5B mutations in CD4+ large granular lymphocyte leukemia. TCRdb's table, derived via immunoSEQ multiplex PCR, lists solely in-frame clones and lacks some. In the table there are tens of thousands of clones, 60% to 80% of which are singletons. The specimen was CD4+ T cells from blood buffy coats. These receptors came from a human donor in good health. CDR3s include the opening cysteine and the closing phenylalanine or tryptophan. D genes are given only for firm matches. The size field is filled for only some rows; it gives once, few, many or a size class.

D: .; size: few; J: TRBJ2-1; V: TRBV5-1; CDR3: CASSQGGRYNEQFF; DNA: TGCGCCAGCAGCCAGGGGGGGCGGTACAATGAGCAGTTCTTC
D: .; size: once; J: TRBJ2-3; V: TRBV9; CDR3: CASSAEDRSTDTQYF; DNA: TGTGCCAGCAGCGCAGAGGACCGGAGCACAGATACGCAGTATTTT
D: TRBD1; size: few; J: TRBJ1-2; V: TRBV7-2; CDR3: CASRMGQGGYGYTF; DNA: TGTGCCAGCAGGATGGGACAGGGGGGCTATGGCTACACCTTC
D: TRBD1; size: .; J: TRBJ1-2; V: TRBV19; CDR3: CASSTSRGRVGSYGYTF; DNA: TGTGCCAGTAGTACGTCCAGGGGGCGCGTCGGATCCTATGGCTACACCTTC
D: TRBD1; size: .; J: TRBJ1-2; V: TRBV7-2; CDR3: CASSRRGLNGYTF; DNA: TGTGCCAGCAGCCGCAGGGGGCTAAATGGCTACACCTTC
D: .; size: .; J: TRBJ1-6; V: TRBV18; CDR3: CASSPLAAQWGNINSPLHF; DNA: TGTGCCAGCTCACCTCTCGCGGCACAATGGGGGAACATCAATTCACCCCTCCACTTT
D: .; size: .; J: TRBJ2-1; V: TRBV4-1; CDR3: CASSQDPGHEQFF; DNA: TGCGCCAGCAGCCAAGATCCCGGCCATGAGCAGTTCTTC
D: .; size: .; J: TRBJ2-7; V: TRBV29-1; CDR3: CSVYTGSYEQYF; DNA: TGCAGCGTTTACACAGGGTCCTACGAGCAGTACTTC
D: .; size: .; J: TRBJ1-6; V: TRBV7-3; CDR3: CASSSGLHNSPLHF; DNA: TGTGCCAGCAGCTCGGGACTGCACAATTCACCCCTCCACTTT
D: .; size: .; J: TRBJ2-5; V: TRBV6-5; CDR3: CASSYGGQGETQYF; DNA: TGTGCCAGCAGTTACGGGGGGCAGGGAGAGACCCAGTACTTC
D: .; size: .; J: TRBJ2-1; V: TRBV25-1; CDR3: CASSESFWENEQFF; DNA: TGTGCCAGCAGTGAATCTTTCTGGGAAAATGAGCAGTTCTTC
D: .; size: .; J: TRBJ2-1; V: TRBV7-6; CDR3: CASSLRDFEQFF; DNA: TGTGCCAGCAGCCTTCGGGATTTTGAGCAGTTCTTC
D: .; size: .; J: TRBJ2-1; V: TRBV7-2; CDR3: CASSSDGGPGNEQFF; DNA: TGTGCCAGCAGCTCAGACGGGGGCCCTGGCAATGAGCAGTTCTTC
D: .; size: .; J: TRBJ1-2; V: TRBV5-8; CDR3: CASSPIVENYGYTF; DNA: TGTGCCAGCAGCCCCATCGTGGAGAACTATGGCTACACCTTC
D: TRBD1; size: .; J: TRBJ1-1; V: TRBV27; CDR3: CASSSVTGPKARTEAFF; DNA: TGTGCCAGCAGTTCCGTGACAGGGCCTAAAGCTAGAACTGAAGCTTTCTTT
D: .; size: .; J: TRBJ2-2; V: TRBV5-6; CDR3: CASSLAVLVTGELFF; DNA: TGTGCCAGCAGCTTGGCCGTACTAGTCACCGGGGAGCTGTTTTTT
D: TRBD1; size: .; J: TRBJ2-5; V: TRBV29-1; CDR3: CSVRTGGGETQYF; DNA: TGCAGCGTTAGGACAGGGGGGGGAGAGACCCAGTACTTC
D: .; size: .; J: TRBJ1-4; V: TRBV2; CDR3: CASSGRTGSREKLFF; DNA: TGTGCCAGCAGTGGCAGGACGGGGAGTCGTGAAAAACTGTTTTTT
D: TRBD1; size: .; J: TRBJ1-3; V: TRBV7-6; CDR3: CASSSGQGAGNTIYF; DNA: TGTGCCAGCAGCTCCGGACAGGGGGCTGGAAACACCATATATTTT
D: .; size: .; J: TRBJ2-1; V: TRBV7-2; CDR3: CASSPSRSEQFF; DNA: TGTGCCAGCAGCCCCTCCCGGTCTGAGCAGTTCTTC
D: TRBD2; size: .; J: TRBJ2-3; V: TRBV30; CDR3: CAWTGGGGTTDTQYF; DNA: TGTGCCTGGACGGGTGGCGGGGGTACCACAGATACGCAGTATTTT
D: .; size: .; J: TRBJ1-2; V: TRBV28; CDR3: CASSPQGGSYGYTF; DNA: TGTGCCAGCAGTCCCCAAGGGGGGTCTTATGGCTACACCTTC
D: TRBD2; size: .; J: TRBJ2-7; V: TRBV5-4; CDR3: CASSKAGGNYEQYF; DNA: TGTGCCAGCAGCAAAGCGGGGGGAAACTACGAGCAGTACTTC
D: .; size: .; J: TRBJ2-2; V: TRBV4-1; CDR3: CASRPRGANTGELFF; DNA: TGCGCCAGCAGACCCAGGGGAGCGAACACCGGGGAGCTGTTTTTT
D: .; size: .; J: TRBJ1-6; V: TRBV27; CDR3: CASSFSNSPLHF; DNA: TGTGCCAGCAGTTTCAGTAATTCACCCCTCCACTTT
D: .; size: .; J: TRBJ1-6; V: TRBV10-3; CDR3: CAISETGAYNSPLHF; DNA: TGTGCCATCAGTGAGACCGGGGCCTATAATTCACCCCTCCACTTT
D: TRBD1; size: .; J: TRBJ1-4; V: TRBV6-1; CDR3: CASSENRMDRFNEKLFF; DNA: TGTGCCAGCAGTGAAAACCGTATGGACAGGTTTAATGAAAAACTGTTTTTT
D: TRBD1; size: once; J: TRBJ2-7; V: TRBV9; CDR3: CASSPTPGQGLYEQYF; DNA: TGTGCCAGCAGCCCCACCCCGGGACAGGGTTTGTACGAGCAGTACTTC
D: .; size: .; J: TRBJ1-2; V: TRBV9; CDR3: CASSVSGRMNGYTF; DNA: TGTGCCAGCAGCGTATCGGGACGGATGAATGGCTACACCTTC
D: .; size: few; J: TRBJ2-3; V: TRBV6-1; CDR3: CASSLSTDTQYF; DNA: TGTGCCAGCAGTTTAAGCACAGATACGCAGTATTTT
D: TRBD1; size: .; J: TRBJ1-1; V: TRBV6-5; CDR3: CASRPVTGGGTEAFF; DNA: TGTGCCAGCAGACCAGTGACAGGGGGTGGTACTGAAGCTTTCTTT
D: .; size: .; J: TRBJ1-2; V: TRBV10-3; CDR3: CAISESTRTGKGYGYTF; DNA: TGTGCCATCAGTGAGTCGACCCGAACAGGGAAAGGCTATGGCTACACCTTC
D: .; size: .; J: TRBJ2-7; V: TRBV27; CDR3: CASSPSIGPYEQYF; DNA: TGTGCCAGCAGTCCTTCCATAGGGCCCTACGAGCAGTACTTC
D: .; size: .; J: TRBJ2-2; V: TRBV5-1; CDR3: CASSPRTQFNTGELFF; DNA: TGCGCCAGCAGCCCCCGGACACAGTTCAACACCGGGGAGCTGTTTTTT
D: .; size: few; J: TRBJ2-7; V: TRBV30; CDR3: CAWSVGGEQYF; DNA: TGTGCCTGGAGTGTAGGTGGCGAGCAGTACTTC
D: .; size: .; J: TRBJ2-5; V: TRBV7-8; CDR3: CASSAGTSGGGPETQYF; DNA: TGTGCCAGCAGCGCGGGGACTTCAGGGGGGGGCCCGGAGACCCAGTACTTC
D: .; size: .; J: TRBJ1-2; V: TRBV28; CDR3: CASSFFDARDGGYGYTF; DNA: TGTGCCAGCAGTTTCTTCGATGCAAGGGACGGAGGCTATGGCTACACCTTC
D: TRBD1; size: .; J: TRBJ1-2; V: TRBV7-8; CDR3: CASSLGQGEIKVYGYTF; DNA: TGTGCCAGCAGCTTAGGACAGGGGGAGATAAAAGTCTATGGCTACACCTTC
D: TRBD1; size: few; J: TRBJ1-4; V: TRBV7-6; CDR3: CASSYGTATNEKLFF; DNA: TGTGCCAGCAGCTACGGGACAGCAACTAATGAAAAACTGTTTTTT
D: .; size: .; J: TRBJ1-3; V: TRBV19; CDR3: CASETARGNTIYF; DNA: TGTGCCAGTGAGACAGCTCGGGGAAACACCATATATTTT
D: .; size: .; J: TRBJ2-2; V: TRBV30; CDR3: CAWSPGSGELFF; DNA: TGTGCCTGGAGTCCAGGGTCCGGGGAGCTGTTTTTT
D: .; size: .; J: TRBJ2-6; V: TRBV10-1; CDR3: CASSLVRVAQSRANVLTF; DNA: TGCGCCAGCAGTCTAGTGAGAGTCGCACAAAGTCGGGCCAACGTCCTGACTTTC
D: .; size: .; J: TRBJ2-5; V: TRBV7-9; CDR3: CASSLASEKETQYF; DNA: TGTGCCAGCAGCTTGGCTAGCGAGAAAGAGACCCAGTACTTC
D: .; size: .; J: TRBJ2-1; V: TRBV20-1; CDR3: CSAVLGKQFF; DNA: TGCAGTGCTGTTCTAGGGAAGCAGTTCTTC
D: .; size: .; J: TRBJ1-3; V: TRBV9; CDR3: CASSVDGGSGNTIYF; DNA: TGTGCCAGCAGCGTAGACGGCGGCTCTGGAAACACCATATATTTT
D: .; size: .; J: TRBJ2-5; V: TRBV5-4; CDR3: CASSSPLGFPETQYF; DNA: TGTGCCAGCAGCTCGCCGCTAGGGTTCCCAGAGACCCAGTACTTC
D: .; size: .; J: TRBJ2-7; V: TRBV14; CDR3: CASSQIQVPYEQYF; DNA: TGTGCCAGCAGCCAAATACAGGTCCCCTACGAGCAGTACTTC
D: .; size: few; J: TRBJ1-1; V: TRBV29-1; CDR3: CSVGQGRNTEAFF; DNA: TGCAGCGTTGGGCAGGGACGGAACACTGAAGCTTTCTTT
D: TRBD1; size: .; J: TRBJ2-7; V: TRBV6-1; CDR3: CASSEGVGTGVSEQYF; DNA: TGTGCCAGCAGTGAAGGGGTCGGGACAGGGGTCTCCGAGCAGTACTTC
D: .; size: .; J: TRBJ1-6; V: TRBV6-5; CDR3: CASRDSYNSPLHF; DNA: TGTGCCAGCAGGGACAGCTATAATTCACCCCTCCACTTT
D: .; size: .; J: TRBJ2-6; V: TRBV10-3; CDR3: CANSRDPTFSGANVLTF; DNA: TGTGCCAACAGCCGGGACCCTACTTTCTCTGGGGCCAACGTCCTGACTTTC
D: .; size: few; J: TRBJ1-1; V: TRBV5-1; CDR3: CASSSDPLNTEAFF; DNA: TGCGCCAGCAGCTCGGACCCCCTGAACACTGAAGCTTTCTTT
D: .; size: .; J: TRBJ2-1; V: TRBV14; CDR3: CASSLGSPSSYNEQFF; DNA: TGTGCCAGCAGCCTCGGGTCTCCGAGCTCCTACAATGAGCAGTTCTTC
D: .; size: few; J: TRBJ1-2; V: TRBV30; CDR3: CAWSPLGSGGYTF; DNA: TGTGCCTGGAGCCCCCTAGGGTCGGGAGGCTACACCTTC
D: .; size: .; J: TRBJ2-5; V: TRBV12-2; CDR3: CASRLVDLERAGGDPNETQYF; DNA: TGTGCAAGTCGCTTAGTGGACCTGGAACGTGCGGGGGGGGACCCCAATGAGACCCAGTACTTC
D: .; size: .; J: TRBJ2-1; V: TRBV13; CDR3: CASSSQLVGGSYNEQFF; DNA: TGTGCCAGCAGCTCCCAACTCGTTGGGGGATCCTACAATGAGCAGTTCTTC
D: TRBD1; size: .; J: TRBJ1-3; V: TRBV9; CDR3: CASGETGTGNTIYF; DNA: TGTGCCAGCGGCGAGACAGGGACTGGAAACACCATATATTTT
D: .; size: .; J: TRBJ2-7; V: TRBV10-1; CDR3: CASPPDDYEQYF; DNA: TGCGCCAGTCCTCCTGATGACTACGAGCAGTACTTC
D: TRBD2; size: few; J: TRBJ2-3; V: TRBV18; CDR3: CATSDRRGATGDTQYF; DNA: TGTGCCACCTCCGATCGGCGGGGGGCCACGGGGGATACGCAGTATTTT